This T cell receptor (beta chain) emerged from a study of identical twins (dated by TCRdb to about 2016). Some background on the complete study: TCR alpha and beta repertoires from monozygotic twins, unrelated adults of various ages and cord blood were deep-sequenced to test whether fetal clonotypes persist. To rule out contamination, the twin experiments were replicated at different times with different library preparation protocols. Study-wide conclusions, independent of this receptor: Out-of-frame TCR alpha sharing in monozygotic twins was systematically underestimated by recombination models, whereas sharing between unrelated individuals was in agreement with the recombination models. Because the same donors could not be followed over many years, conclusions were based on cross-sectional statistical analysis. Invariant T cells such as MAIT and iNKT could partly confound zero-insertion analyses, though diverse VJ usage argued against this for most clonotypes. Out-of-frame TCR alpha sequences shared between twins showed an excess of low generation-probability sequences compared with coincidental sharing between unrelated individuals. In beta out-of-frame sequences, excess twin sharing was weaker, because having fewer shared sequences lowered the signal-to-noise ratio. Abundant cord blood beta clonotypes carried fewer insertions; young adult naive repertoires showed a weaker similar trend, while memory repertoires showed none.

With regard to this clonotype: The specificity of this receptor is unknown. No qualities accompany the bases; no much larger clone lies one base away.

Every donor in the study was a healthy Caucasian. The twin cohort comprised three pairs of female monozygotic twins, all aged roughly 18 to 30 years. Positive isolation kits from Invitrogen were used to isolate the CD4+ and CD8+ T cell populations. Library creation used 5' RACE. TCRdb names Illumina HiSeq 2000 as the instrument used. Template switching introduced a universal primer binding site; the final cDNA contained a unique molecular identifier, enabling accurate counting of TCR cDNA molecules. Specific primers in the conserved constant-segment region were used to synthesize first-strand cDNA for the TCR alpha and beta chains. To control for contamination, each cDNA library was double barcoded with a SMART-Mk sample barcode plus Illumina barcodes. TruSeq adapter sequences along with Illumina sample barcodes were introduced in two successive PCR steps. TCR alpha and beta cDNA libraries were sequenced on the Illumina HiSeq platform with custom primers. As for the original processing: MiGEC processed the raw reads to extract unique molecular identifiers, while MiXCR was used to determine the CDR3 positions. Recombination models were inferred per individual with the repgenHMM and IGoR tools using an EM algorithm. Shared clonotypes were analyzed with the tcR package in R, and sharing was normalized by the product of cloneset sizes. To study raw recombination free of thymic and clonal selection effects, out-of-frame nonproductive sequences were analyzed. TCRdb's own reprocessing of the public reads used fastp at Q25 and MiXCR and kept productive beta chains. Duplicate CDR3 protein sequences are folded into a single record with the most common DNA and genes. In this record, the V and J calls reflect TCRdb's handling and not the investigators' own analysis. Counted in this sample were about 520,000 distinct CDR3 sequences; less than 25% of them appeared once. The ten largest make up about 0.93% of the sample.

These data also featured in a second study, about T cells expressing NK-cell markers. The second paper further reports: Under ten donors provided sorted CD3+CD56+NKG2C+, CD3+CD56+NKG2C- and CD3+CD56-NKG2C+ T-cell subsets, whose TCR beta-chain repertoires were profiled. Among the eight sequenced donors, seven were HCMV-seropositive and one was HCMV-seronegative. To restrict sorting to alphabetaTCR-expressing T cells, an anti-gammadeltaTCR antibody was added in several experiments. For 5 or 6 donors, the dominant CD3+CD56+NKG2C+ clonotypes were among the top 10 CD8+ clonotypes and accounted for roughly 1.0-8% of CD8+ T cells. Those dominant clonotypes were again the most abundant among CD3+CD56-NKG2C+ cells in a handful of donors, at about 28.3-65%. Whether the expanded NKG2C-expressing T cell clones were specific for HCMV antigens was left unclear. Randomly selected healthy volunteers, three men and five women, were used as the eight sequenced donors. A commercial ELISA kit detecting HCMV-specific IgG in serum was used to determine HCMV serostatus. MIGEC handled demultiplexing of the reads and grouping by UMI, while MiTCR was used to assemble and quantify clonotypes. To exclude erroneous sequences, only TCR cDNA sequences supported by at least two reads were retained. Downstream repertoire analysis used the tcR package, and clonotypes were matched across fractions by CDR3 nucleotide sequence plus V segment. VDJmatch was used to annotate antigen specificity against VDJdb, with one amino acid substitution in CDR3 allowed.

The TCR originated in a woman in her late teens or twenties in good health. Material for sequencing was CD4+ T cells sorted from blood.

The base sequence is TGTGCCAGCAGTCGGACCGGGACTCTATACAATGAGCAGTTCTTC. It encodes CASSRTGTLYNEQFF. The chain employs TRBV27 and TRBJ2-1; the best D guess is TRBD2, with 6 bases matching. The germline V gene (reference sequence) specifies MNHEY as CDR1 and SMNVEV as CDR2. From its cysteine to its phenylalanine, the CDR3 spans 15 amino acids. The retained sequence is limited to the CDR3, 45 bases, with the frame set at the first base. Relative to germline, V is 5 bases shorter and J is 4 bases shorter, with 15 bases between their ends.